The next 5 T cell receptor beta chains were all read from a single sample in a study of blood T cells in healthy people across ages. The authors ran a second PCR of 7 to 11 cycles using a sample-barcoded 5' primer and a J-beta primer mix. TCRdb processed the 5' RACE reads anew with MiXCR; each CDR3 protein has one entry. The table has 800,000 to 1,300,000 distinct CDR3 sequences, around 25% seen once. These data also formed part of another study, on T cells of mothers and their children.

The sample comprised blood. These receptors all stem from a girl aged 2 to 10 in good health.

V usage is TRBV7-8 and J usage is TRBJ2-7; 9 bases fit TRBD2. The length of the CDR3 is 15 residues. The germline CDR1 and CDR2 sequences are SGHVS and FQNEAQ. V lost 2 bases and J lost 3; bases outside the gene matches: 5. CDR3 DNA sequence: TGTGCCAGCAGCTTACCGCCTAGCGGGATCTACGAGCAGTACTTC. Protein: CASSLPPSGIYEQYF.

This clonotype was observed a few times. This sequence joins TRBV5-5 and TRBJ2-1; no clear D. Looked up from germline, CDR1 is SGHKS and CDR2 is YYEKEE (reference sequence). V shed 0 bases and J shed 9 bases, with 13 bases lying between them. The CDR3 runs to 14 residues. CDR3 region: CASSLGLGGSEQFF. In DNA, the CDR3 is TGTGCCAGCAGCTTGGGATTGGGTGGAAGTGAGCAGTTCTTC.

The rearrangement links TRBV3-1 to TRBJ2-5, with 8 positions matching TRBD2. The end of the DNA is better explained by TRBJ2-1, so the J call may be wrong. Germline CDR1 and CDR2: LGHDT and YNNKEL (reference sequence). The CDR3 loop spans 18 amino acids. Here the CDR3 reads CASSQGMEAGDALSEQFF. The CDR3 DNA reads TGTGCCAGCAGCCAAGGAATGGAAGCGGGAGACGCCCTCAGTGAGCAGTTCTTC.

The CDR3 here is CASSRARRQIDNEQFF. DNA for the CDR3: TGTGCCAGTAGTCGAGCCCGGAGACAGATCGACAATGAGCAGTTCTTC. V gene TRBV19 combines with J gene TRBJ2-1; perhaps TRBD1 as D (5 bases). This CDR3 region has 16 residues. CDR1 LNHDA and CDR2 SQIVND come from the germline V gene (reference sequence). V lost 5 bases and J lost 5, with 19 bases in between.

The chain couples TRBV12-3 or TRBV12-4 to TRBJ1-1, with 8 bases fitting TRBD1. This CDR3 is built from 14 residues. V shed 5 bases, J shed 5 bases, and the junction held 7 bases outside the gene matches. The CDR3 bases are TGTGCCAGCAGTCTAAACAGGGGGTGGACTGAAGCTTTCTTT. It encodes CASSLNRGWTEAFF.